The clone carrying this T cell receptor (beta chain) has a handful of counts. The antigen remains undetermined. The sample is drawn from a study of CD8+ T cells in alopecia areata. Study-wide findings and caveats: Scalp data also include sequences from resident alphabeta T cells of normal skin.

Extraction of RNA preceded its reverse transcription into cDNA, which served as the sequencing template. The method was immunoSEQ multiplex PCR; TCRdb's version includes in-frame clones alone and lacks a portion of them. The sample gives about 270,000 clones, about 60% of which show up once; about 0.88% is in the top ten. Treatment meaning: oral pan-JAK inhibitor, 5-10 mg twice daily. Samples from alopecia areata patients were lesional scalp punch biopsies and peripheral blood. This CDR3 comprises 11 residues. The germline V and J ends were trimmed by 4 bases and 8 bases, with 8 bases remaining between them. The V gene's germline CDR1 is SQVTM and CDR2 ANQGSEA.

The V call is TRBV29-1, the J call TRBJ1-4; D is unclear. This clonotype was sampled from a human donor with alopecia areata. The sequencing here drew on CD4+ T cells sorted from blood, taken around week 54, from a patient treated with tofacitinib. The CDR3 sequence is CSVVAGEKLFF. CDR3 nucleotide sequence: TGCAGCGTTGTAGCGGGCGAAAAACTGTTTTTT.